These T cell receptor beta chains were read from a single sample in a study of blood T cell repertoires in COVID-19. The assay was immunoSEQ multiplex PCR, and TCRdb's table has in-frame clones only and misses some. The sample records 95,000 to 110,000 clones, around 83% being singletons. Sequenced input: peripheral blood. These receptors came from a man between 65 and 85 years old with acute or convalescent COVID-19. CDR3s leave out the opening cysteine and the closing phenylalanine or tryptophan.

V	J	CDR3
TRBV7-2	TRBJ2-2	ASSFGGAGTGELF
TRBV18	TRBJ2-7	ASSPRNLYEQY
TRBV6-6	TRBJ2-7	ASSHGASGGRYEQY
TRBV10-1	TRBJ2-3	ASSESTATGTDTQY
TRBV3-1/TRBV3-2	TRBJ2-3	ASSLGLAGVDTQY
TRBV25-1	TRBJ1-6	ASSDLYNSPLH
TRBV5-1	TRBJ1-2	ASSLLGQDYGYT
TRBV7-7	TRBJ2-3	ASSPGKTSGSTDTQY
TRBV19	TRBJ2-7	ASSTSLGYEQY
TRBV19	TRBJ1-6	ASEGRNSPLH
TRBV6-5	TRBJ2-1	ASRSGELSYNEQF
TRBV5-4	TRBJ2-6	ASSLANRGTGANVLT
TRBV3-1/TRBV3-2	TRBJ2-3	ASKRLSGGSYSTDTQY
TRBV10-2	TRBJ2-3	ASSEVASGTDTQY
TRBV7-8	TRBJ2-2	ASSFRVGARKRRFTGELF
TRBV7-2	TRBJ1-5	ASSHDRDRQPQH
TRBV7-2	TRBJ1-1	ASSLVRTEAF
TRBV12-5	TRBJ1-3	ASGLGAREGNTIY
TRBV5-1	TRBJ2-5	ASSLAVPQETQY
TRBV18	TRBJ2-1	ASSPANEQF
TRBV19	TRBJ2-5	ASSALQGRETQY
TRBV27	TRBJ2-7	ASRLQGQGNSYEQY
TRBV5-4	TRBJ2-4	ASSDRDRGGAKNIQY